A selection of T cell receptor beta chains follows, all from one sample in a study of cytomegalovirus exposure and HLA in healthy donors. The method was immunoSEQ multiplex PCR; TCRdb's version includes in-frame clones alone and lacks a portion of them. The table records 100,000 to 140,000 clones, around 77% of them present only once. Sequences were obtained from PBMCs. The origin of the receptors is a male donor in good health and CMV-seronegative. Each CDR3 is given with its conserved first and last residue. The D gene is left open where the match is weak. Not all rows give a size; the values are once, few, many and, for expanded clones, a class.

j_call	v_call	d_call	clone_size	cdr3_aa	cdr3_nt
TRBJ2-1	TRBV19	TRBD2	NA	CASSRLAYASNEQFF	TGTGCCAGTAGTAGACTAGCGTACGCCTCCAATGAGCAGTTCTTC
TRBJ1-2	TRBV19	TRBD1	NA	CASSIGQGLPIYGYTF	TGTGCCAGTAGTATAGGACAGGGACTCCCCATCTATGGCTACACCTTC
TRBJ2-1	TRBV18	NA	once	CASSPDSRGNEQFF	TGTGCCAGCTCACCAGACTCCAGGGGAAATGAGCAGTTCTTC
TRBJ2-5	TRBV5-1	TRBD2	NA	CASSLSSGSYQETQYF	TGCGCCAGCAGCCTGAGTAGCGGGAGTTACCAAGAGACCCAGTACTTC
TRBJ2-3	TRBV7-3	TRBD2	NA	CASSLGAKGGGRAADTQYF	TGTGCCAGCAGCTTAGGTGCTAAGGGTGGCGGGAGGGCCGCAGATACGCAGTATTTT
TRBJ2-1	TRBV7-3	TRBD2	NA	CASRSGLAGRRDEQFF	TGTGCCAGCAGATCGGGACTAGCGGGACGTAGGGATGAGCAGTTCTTC
TRBJ2-7	TRBV7-6	NA	NA	CASSSEGIGNEQYF	TGTGCCAGCAGCTCGGAGGGAATTGGAAACGAGCAGTACTTC
TRBJ2-1	TRBV7-8	TRBD1	few	CASSQDREPLVEQFF	TGTGCCAGCAGCCAGGACAGGGAGCCTTTGGTTGAGCAGTTCTTC
TRBJ2-1	TRBV5-1	TRBD2	NA	CASSSQLAGVENEQFF	TGCGCCAGCAGCTCGCAACTAGCGGGAGTCGAAAATGAGCAGTTCTTC
TRBJ2-7	TRBV6-6	TRBD1	NA	CASSGTGGRYEQYF	TGTGCCAGCAGCGGGACAGGGGGCAGATACGAGCAGTACTTC
TRBJ2-7	TRBV5-6	TRBD2	NA	CASRLAGGGDEQYF	TGTGCCAGCAGATTAGCGGGAGGAGGTGACGAGCAGTACTTC
TRBJ2-7	TRBV7-8	TRBD2	NA	CASSSYGSGIGEQYF	TGTGCCAGCAGCTCTTACGGTAGCGGGATTGGCGAGCAGTACTTC
TRBJ2-1	TRBV5-1	NA	NA	CASSLNSLGTPDEQFF	TGCGCCAGCAGCTTGAACTCGTTGGGGACACCCGATGAGCAGTTCTTC
TRBJ2-1	TRBV30	TRBD2	few	CAYLSGSSYNEQFF	TGTGCCTATTTGAGCGGGAGCTCCTACAATGAGCAGTTCTTC
TRBJ2-3	TRBV10-3	TRBD2	NA	CAISDPAGGISTDTQYF	TGTGCCATCAGTGACCCGGCGGGGGGAATCAGCACAGATACGCAGTATTTT
TRBJ1-5	TRBV6-1	NA	few	CASSEEEGGGNQPQHF	TGTGCCAGCAGTGAAGAGGAGGGGGGGGGCAATCAGCCCCAGCATTTT
TRBJ1-5	TRBV28	TRBD1	NA	CASSMVRGQVLGQPQHF	TGTGCCAGCAGTATGGTCAGGGGGCAGGTGTTGGGTCAGCCCCAGCATTTT
TRBJ1-4	TRBV7-9	NA	few	CASSLVQGATNEKLFF	TGTGCCAGCAGCTTAGTCCAGGGTGCAACTAATGAAAAACTGTTTTTT
TRBJ2-2	TRBV7-3	NA	NA	CASSPHLETHTGELFF	TGTGCCAGCAGCCCCCATCTAGAAACTCACACCGGGGAGCTGTTTTTT
TRBJ2-7	TRBV10-3	TRBD2	NA	CAISESSPGTSGEQYF	TGTGCCATCAGTGAGTCGAGCCCCGGGACTAGCGGCGAGCAGTACTTC
TRBJ2-5	TRBV5-6	TRBD1	NA	CASSTSGTGLETQYF	TGTGCCAGCAGCACCTCCGGGACAGGGTTAGAGACCCAGTACTTC
TRBJ2-7	TRBV5-5	NA	NA	CASSLSQVEQYF	TGTGCCAGCAGCTTGTCTCAGGTTGAGCAGTACTTC
TRBJ2-3	TRBV25-1	TRBD2	NA	CASSDLLAGGTDTQYF	TGTGCCAGCAGTGACCTACTAGCGGGAGGCACAGATACGCAGTATTTT
TRBJ2-3	TRBV2	TRBD2	NA	CASSETWTSTGDTQYF	TGTGCCAGCAGTGAAACCTGGACTAGCACAGGTGATACGCAGTATTTT
TRBJ1-5	TRBV4-1	NA	NA	CASSLRGQGSNQPQHF	TGCGCCAGCAGCCTCCGCGGTCAGGGTAGCAATCAGCCCCAGCATTTT
TRBJ1-2	TRBV4-2	TRBD1	NA	CASSEGWTGGLYGYTF	TGTGCCAGCAGCGAGGGATGGACAGGGGGCCTCTATGGCTACACCTTC